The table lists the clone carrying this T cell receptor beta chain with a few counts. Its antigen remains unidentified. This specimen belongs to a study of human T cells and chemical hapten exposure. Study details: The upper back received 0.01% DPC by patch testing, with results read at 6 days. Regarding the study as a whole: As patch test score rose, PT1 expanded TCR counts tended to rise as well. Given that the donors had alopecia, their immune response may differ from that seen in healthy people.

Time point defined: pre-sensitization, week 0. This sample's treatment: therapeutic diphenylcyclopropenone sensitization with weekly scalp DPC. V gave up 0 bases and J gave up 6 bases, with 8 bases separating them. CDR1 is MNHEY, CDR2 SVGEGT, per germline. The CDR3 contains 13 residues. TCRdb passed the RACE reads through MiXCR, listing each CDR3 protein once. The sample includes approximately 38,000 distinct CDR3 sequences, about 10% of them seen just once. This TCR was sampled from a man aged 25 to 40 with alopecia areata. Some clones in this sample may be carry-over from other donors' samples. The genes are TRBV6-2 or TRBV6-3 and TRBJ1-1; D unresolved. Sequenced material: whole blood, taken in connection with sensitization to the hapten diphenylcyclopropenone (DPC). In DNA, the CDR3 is TGTGCCAGCAGTTACTCGGGGATGTCTGAAGCTTTCTTT. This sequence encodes CASSYSGMSEAFF.